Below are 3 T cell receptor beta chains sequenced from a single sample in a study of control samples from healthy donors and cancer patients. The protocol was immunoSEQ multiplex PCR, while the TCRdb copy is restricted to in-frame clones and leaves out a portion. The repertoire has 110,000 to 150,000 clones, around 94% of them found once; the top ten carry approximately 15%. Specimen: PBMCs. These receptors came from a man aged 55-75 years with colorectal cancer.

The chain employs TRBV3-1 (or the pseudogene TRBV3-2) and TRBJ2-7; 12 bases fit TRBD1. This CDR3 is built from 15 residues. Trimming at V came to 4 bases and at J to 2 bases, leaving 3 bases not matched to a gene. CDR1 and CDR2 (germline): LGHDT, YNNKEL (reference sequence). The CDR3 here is CASSPGTGGAYEQYF. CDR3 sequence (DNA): TGTGCCAGCAGCCCCGGGACAGGGGGCGCCTACGAGCAGTACTTC.

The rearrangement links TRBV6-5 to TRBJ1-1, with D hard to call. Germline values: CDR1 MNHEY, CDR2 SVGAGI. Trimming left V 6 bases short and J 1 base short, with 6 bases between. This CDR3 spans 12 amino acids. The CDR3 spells CASRTENTEAFF. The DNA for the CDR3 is TGTGCCAGCAGGACTGAGAACACTGAAGCTTTCTTT.

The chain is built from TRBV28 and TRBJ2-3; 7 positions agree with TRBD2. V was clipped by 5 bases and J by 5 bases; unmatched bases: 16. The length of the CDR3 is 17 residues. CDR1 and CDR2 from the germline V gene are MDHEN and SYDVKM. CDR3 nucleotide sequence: TGTGCCAGCAGTCCCGTTTCGGGGGGAGGGTTGGTAGATACGCAGTATTTT. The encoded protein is CASSPVSGGGLVDTQYF.